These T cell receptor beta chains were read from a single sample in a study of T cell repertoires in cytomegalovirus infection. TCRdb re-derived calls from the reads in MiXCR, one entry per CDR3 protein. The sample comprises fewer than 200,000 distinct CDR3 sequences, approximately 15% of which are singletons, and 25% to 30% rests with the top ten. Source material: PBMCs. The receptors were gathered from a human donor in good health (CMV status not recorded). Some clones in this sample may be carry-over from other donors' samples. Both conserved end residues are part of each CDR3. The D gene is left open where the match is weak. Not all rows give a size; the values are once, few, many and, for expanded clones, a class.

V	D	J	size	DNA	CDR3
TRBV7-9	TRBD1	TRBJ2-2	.	TGTGCCAGCAGCTTGCTTGGGAGGACAGGGGACACCGGGGAGCTGTTTTTT	CASSLLGRTGDTGELFF
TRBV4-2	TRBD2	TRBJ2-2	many	TGTGCCAGCAGCCAAGGACTAGCGGTGAACACCGGGGAGCTGTTTTTT	CASSQGLAVNTGELFF
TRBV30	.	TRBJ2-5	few	TGTGCCTGGAGTGGAAGTTTGCGTGAGACCCAGTACTTC	CAWSGSLRETQYF
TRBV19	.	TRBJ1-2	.	TGTGCCAGTAGCCAGGAGGGGAGCAACTATGGCTACACCTTC	CASSQEGSNYGYTF
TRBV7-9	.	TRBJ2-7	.	TGTGCCAGCAGCGCTGGTGGTAGCTACGAGCAGTACTTC	CASSAGGSYEQYF
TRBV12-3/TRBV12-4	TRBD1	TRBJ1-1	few	TGTGCCAGCAGTTCAAGAAAAAGGACAGGGCGGAACACTGAAGCTTTCTTT	CASSSRKRTGRNTEAFF
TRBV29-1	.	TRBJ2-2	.	TGCAGCGTTGACAGCGCTACGAACACCGGGGAGCTGTTTTTT	CSVDSATNTGELFF
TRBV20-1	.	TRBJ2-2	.	TGCAGTGCTCGTCGAGACACCGGGGAGCTGTTTTTT	CSARRDTGELFF
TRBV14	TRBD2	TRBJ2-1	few	TGTGCCAGCAGCCAACCACTAGCGGGAGGCTACAATGAGCAGTTCTTC	CASSQPLAGGYNEQFF
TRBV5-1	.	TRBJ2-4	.	TGCGCCAGCAGCTTAGGACAGAGAGCCAAAAACATTCAGTACTTC	CASSLGQRAKNIQYF
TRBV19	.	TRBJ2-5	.	TGTGCCAGTAGGTACCGGGACGAAGGGACCCAGTACTTC	CASRYRDEGTQYF
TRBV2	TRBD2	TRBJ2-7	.	TGTGCCTCCTTGGGCGGGAGAACTGGCGAGCAGTACTTC	CASLGGRTGEQYF
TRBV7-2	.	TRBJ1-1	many	TGTGCCAGCAGCTCGTTCTGGGGGAACACTGAAGCTTTCTTT	CASSSFWGNTEAFF
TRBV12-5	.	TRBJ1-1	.	TGTGCTAGTGCCCCCAGGGGAGGGAACACTGAAGCTTTCTTT	CASAPRGGNTEAFF
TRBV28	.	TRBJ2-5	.	TGTGCCATCGCAAAGATGGAGACCCAGTACTTC	CAIAKMETQYF
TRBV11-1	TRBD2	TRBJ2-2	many	TGTGCCAGCAGCTCGCGATTGACTAGCGGGAAGGAGGAGCTGTTTTTT	CASSSRLTSGKEELFF
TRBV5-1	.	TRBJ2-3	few	TGCGCCAGCAACTTGGGATCGGTTCCACTCACAGATACGCAGTATTTT	CASNLGSVPLTDTQYF
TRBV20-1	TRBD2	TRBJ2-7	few	TGCAGTGCTAGAGCCCCACTAGCGGGGGGGCAGTACGAGCAGTACTTC	CSARAPLAGGQYEQYF
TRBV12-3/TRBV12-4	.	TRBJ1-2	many	TGTGCCAGCAGTCCGCAGATCTCTAACTATGGCTACACCTTC	CASSPQISNYGYTF
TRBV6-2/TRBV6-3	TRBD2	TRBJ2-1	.	TGTGCCAGCAGGATTCGGACTAGCGGGGATGAGCAGTTCTTC	CASRIRTSGDEQFF
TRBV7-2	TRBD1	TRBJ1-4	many	TGTGCCAGCAGCTCCGACAGGGGCTCTCGGGAAAAACTGTTTTTT	CASSSDRGSREKLFF
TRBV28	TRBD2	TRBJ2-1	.	TGTGCCAGCAGTTTTAGGCGGGAGGACAATGAGCAGTTCTTC	CASSFRREDNEQFF
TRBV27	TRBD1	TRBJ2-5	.	TGTGCCAGCAGTATAACCGGGACAGGGGTGGGGGAGACCCAGTACTTC	CASSITGTGVGETQYF
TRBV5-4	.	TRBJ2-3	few	TGTGCCAGCAGCTCCAAGATAGATACGCAGTATTTT	CASSSKIDTQYF
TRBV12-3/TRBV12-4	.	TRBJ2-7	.	TGTGCCAGCAGTTTTACGGACAATTCCTACGAGCAGTACTTC	CASSFTDNSYEQYF
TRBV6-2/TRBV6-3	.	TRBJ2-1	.	TGTGCCAGCAGTTTCAATCGGGCCCACCCCCCCTACAATGAGCAGTTCTTC	CASSFNRAHPPYNEQFF
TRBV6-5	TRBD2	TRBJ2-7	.	TGTGCCAGCAGTCCCTCACTAGCGGGGGGAGCTCAGTACTTC	CASSPSLAGGAQYF
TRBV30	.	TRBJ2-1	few	TGTGCCTGGAGGCCGGGACACCAGAATGAGCAGTTCTTC	CAWRPGHQNEQFF
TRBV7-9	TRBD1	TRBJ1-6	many	TGTGCCAGCAGCAGCGATTCGGGACAGAAAAATTCACCCCTCCACTTT	CASSSDSGQKNSPLHF
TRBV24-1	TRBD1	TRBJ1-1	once	TGTGCCTCCAGTGACATCAGGGGGCTACGTACTGAAGCTTTCTTT	CASSDIRGLRTEAFF
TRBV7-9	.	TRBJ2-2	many	TGTGCCAGCGGGGACTTGGGGAACACCGGGGAGCTGTTTTTT	CASGDLGNTGELFF
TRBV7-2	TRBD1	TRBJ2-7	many	TGTGCCAGCAGCCCGCAGACAGGGGGCGCCGGACTGGACTCCTACGAGCAGTACTTC	CASSPQTGGAGLDSYEQYF
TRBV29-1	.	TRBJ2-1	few	TGCAGCGTTGGTAACTCCTACAATGAGCAGTTCTTC	CSVGNSYNEQFF